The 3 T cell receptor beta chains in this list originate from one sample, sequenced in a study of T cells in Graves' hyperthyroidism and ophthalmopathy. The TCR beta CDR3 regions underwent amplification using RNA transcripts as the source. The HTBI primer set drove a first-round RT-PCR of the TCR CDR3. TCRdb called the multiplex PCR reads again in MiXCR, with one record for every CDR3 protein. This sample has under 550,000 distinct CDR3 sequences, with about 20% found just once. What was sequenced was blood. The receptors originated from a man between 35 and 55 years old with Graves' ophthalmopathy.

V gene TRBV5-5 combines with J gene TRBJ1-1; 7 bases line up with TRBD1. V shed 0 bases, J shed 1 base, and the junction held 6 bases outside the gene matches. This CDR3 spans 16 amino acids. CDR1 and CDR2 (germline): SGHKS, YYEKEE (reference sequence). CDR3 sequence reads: CASSLEGGLWNTEAFF. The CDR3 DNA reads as TGTGCCAGCAGCTTGGAAGGGGGCCTTTGGAACACTGAAGCTTTCTTT.

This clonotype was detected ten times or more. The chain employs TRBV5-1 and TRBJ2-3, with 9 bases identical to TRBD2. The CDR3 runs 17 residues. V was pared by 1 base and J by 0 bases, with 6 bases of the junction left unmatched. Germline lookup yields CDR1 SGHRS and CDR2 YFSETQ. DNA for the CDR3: TGCGCCAGCAGCTTGTTGAGCGGGGGGCCTAGCACAGATACGCAGTATTTT. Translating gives CASSLLSGGPSTDTQYF. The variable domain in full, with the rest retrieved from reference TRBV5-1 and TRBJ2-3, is KAGVTQTPRYLIKTRGQQVTLSCSPISGHRSVSWYQQTPGQGLQFLFEYFSETQRNKGNFPGRFSGRQFSNSRSEMNVSTLELGDSALYLCASSLLSGGPSTDTQYFGPGTRLTVL.

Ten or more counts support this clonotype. CDR3 loop: CASSEEWLGVTGNTEAFF. The CDR3 DNA reads as TGTGCCAGCAGTGAAGAATGGCTGGGGGTGACGGGGAACACTGAAGCTTTCTTT. The rearrangement links TRBV2 to TRBJ1-1; D possibly corresponds to TRBD1 (5 bases). Trimming removed 1 base at V and 1 base at J, with 19 bases between. The CDR3 runs to 18 residues. Germline V lookup: CDR1 SNHLY, CDR2 FYNNEI.